One T cell receptor (beta chain) is described in this entry. At one end the junction does not follow the germline gene, possibly because of a read error. The source of the sample is a study of cytomegalovirus exposure and HLA in healthy donors. The CDR3 sequence is 12 residues long. CDR1 and CDR2 (germline): LNHNV, YYDKDF (reference sequence). 60 Vbeta and 13 Jbeta primers were used in PCR. As originally analysed: In a later analysis, of around 80 million unique beta chains, some 10 million appeared in at least two donors. The data were produced by immunoSEQ multiplex PCR, yet TCRdb's version contains in-frame clones alone and is incomplete. D and trimming were read from the DNA, whereas the V and J calls and clone size are those reported in that table. The sample carries approximately 150,000 clones, around 75% recorded once.

The sequence was collected from a human donor in good health. The specimen was PBMCs. The V and J genes are TRBV15 and TRBJ1-2; possible D gene TRBD1, 5 bases. CDR3 sequence (DNA): TGTGCCACCAGCAGAGATTGGCAGGACATTGCCTTC. Encoded protein: CATSRDWQDIAF.